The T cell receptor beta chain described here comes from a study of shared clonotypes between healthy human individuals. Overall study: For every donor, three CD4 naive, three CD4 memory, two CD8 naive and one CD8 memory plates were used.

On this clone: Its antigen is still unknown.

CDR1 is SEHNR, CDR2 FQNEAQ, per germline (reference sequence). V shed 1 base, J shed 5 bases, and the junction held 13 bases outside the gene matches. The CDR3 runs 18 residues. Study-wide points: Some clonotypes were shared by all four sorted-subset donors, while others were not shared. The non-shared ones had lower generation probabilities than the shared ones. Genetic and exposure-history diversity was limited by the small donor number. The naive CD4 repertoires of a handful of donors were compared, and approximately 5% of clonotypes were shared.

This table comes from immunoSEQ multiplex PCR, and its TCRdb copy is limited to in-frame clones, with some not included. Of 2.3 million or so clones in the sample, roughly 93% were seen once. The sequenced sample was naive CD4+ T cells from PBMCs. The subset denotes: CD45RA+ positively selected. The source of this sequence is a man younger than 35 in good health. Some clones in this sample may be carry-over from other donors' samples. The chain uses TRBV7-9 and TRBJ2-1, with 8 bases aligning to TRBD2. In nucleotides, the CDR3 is TGTGCCAGCAGCTTAGGTCGATCGTGGACTAGCAGCGACAATGAGCAGTTCTTC. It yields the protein CASSLGRSWTSSDNEQFF.